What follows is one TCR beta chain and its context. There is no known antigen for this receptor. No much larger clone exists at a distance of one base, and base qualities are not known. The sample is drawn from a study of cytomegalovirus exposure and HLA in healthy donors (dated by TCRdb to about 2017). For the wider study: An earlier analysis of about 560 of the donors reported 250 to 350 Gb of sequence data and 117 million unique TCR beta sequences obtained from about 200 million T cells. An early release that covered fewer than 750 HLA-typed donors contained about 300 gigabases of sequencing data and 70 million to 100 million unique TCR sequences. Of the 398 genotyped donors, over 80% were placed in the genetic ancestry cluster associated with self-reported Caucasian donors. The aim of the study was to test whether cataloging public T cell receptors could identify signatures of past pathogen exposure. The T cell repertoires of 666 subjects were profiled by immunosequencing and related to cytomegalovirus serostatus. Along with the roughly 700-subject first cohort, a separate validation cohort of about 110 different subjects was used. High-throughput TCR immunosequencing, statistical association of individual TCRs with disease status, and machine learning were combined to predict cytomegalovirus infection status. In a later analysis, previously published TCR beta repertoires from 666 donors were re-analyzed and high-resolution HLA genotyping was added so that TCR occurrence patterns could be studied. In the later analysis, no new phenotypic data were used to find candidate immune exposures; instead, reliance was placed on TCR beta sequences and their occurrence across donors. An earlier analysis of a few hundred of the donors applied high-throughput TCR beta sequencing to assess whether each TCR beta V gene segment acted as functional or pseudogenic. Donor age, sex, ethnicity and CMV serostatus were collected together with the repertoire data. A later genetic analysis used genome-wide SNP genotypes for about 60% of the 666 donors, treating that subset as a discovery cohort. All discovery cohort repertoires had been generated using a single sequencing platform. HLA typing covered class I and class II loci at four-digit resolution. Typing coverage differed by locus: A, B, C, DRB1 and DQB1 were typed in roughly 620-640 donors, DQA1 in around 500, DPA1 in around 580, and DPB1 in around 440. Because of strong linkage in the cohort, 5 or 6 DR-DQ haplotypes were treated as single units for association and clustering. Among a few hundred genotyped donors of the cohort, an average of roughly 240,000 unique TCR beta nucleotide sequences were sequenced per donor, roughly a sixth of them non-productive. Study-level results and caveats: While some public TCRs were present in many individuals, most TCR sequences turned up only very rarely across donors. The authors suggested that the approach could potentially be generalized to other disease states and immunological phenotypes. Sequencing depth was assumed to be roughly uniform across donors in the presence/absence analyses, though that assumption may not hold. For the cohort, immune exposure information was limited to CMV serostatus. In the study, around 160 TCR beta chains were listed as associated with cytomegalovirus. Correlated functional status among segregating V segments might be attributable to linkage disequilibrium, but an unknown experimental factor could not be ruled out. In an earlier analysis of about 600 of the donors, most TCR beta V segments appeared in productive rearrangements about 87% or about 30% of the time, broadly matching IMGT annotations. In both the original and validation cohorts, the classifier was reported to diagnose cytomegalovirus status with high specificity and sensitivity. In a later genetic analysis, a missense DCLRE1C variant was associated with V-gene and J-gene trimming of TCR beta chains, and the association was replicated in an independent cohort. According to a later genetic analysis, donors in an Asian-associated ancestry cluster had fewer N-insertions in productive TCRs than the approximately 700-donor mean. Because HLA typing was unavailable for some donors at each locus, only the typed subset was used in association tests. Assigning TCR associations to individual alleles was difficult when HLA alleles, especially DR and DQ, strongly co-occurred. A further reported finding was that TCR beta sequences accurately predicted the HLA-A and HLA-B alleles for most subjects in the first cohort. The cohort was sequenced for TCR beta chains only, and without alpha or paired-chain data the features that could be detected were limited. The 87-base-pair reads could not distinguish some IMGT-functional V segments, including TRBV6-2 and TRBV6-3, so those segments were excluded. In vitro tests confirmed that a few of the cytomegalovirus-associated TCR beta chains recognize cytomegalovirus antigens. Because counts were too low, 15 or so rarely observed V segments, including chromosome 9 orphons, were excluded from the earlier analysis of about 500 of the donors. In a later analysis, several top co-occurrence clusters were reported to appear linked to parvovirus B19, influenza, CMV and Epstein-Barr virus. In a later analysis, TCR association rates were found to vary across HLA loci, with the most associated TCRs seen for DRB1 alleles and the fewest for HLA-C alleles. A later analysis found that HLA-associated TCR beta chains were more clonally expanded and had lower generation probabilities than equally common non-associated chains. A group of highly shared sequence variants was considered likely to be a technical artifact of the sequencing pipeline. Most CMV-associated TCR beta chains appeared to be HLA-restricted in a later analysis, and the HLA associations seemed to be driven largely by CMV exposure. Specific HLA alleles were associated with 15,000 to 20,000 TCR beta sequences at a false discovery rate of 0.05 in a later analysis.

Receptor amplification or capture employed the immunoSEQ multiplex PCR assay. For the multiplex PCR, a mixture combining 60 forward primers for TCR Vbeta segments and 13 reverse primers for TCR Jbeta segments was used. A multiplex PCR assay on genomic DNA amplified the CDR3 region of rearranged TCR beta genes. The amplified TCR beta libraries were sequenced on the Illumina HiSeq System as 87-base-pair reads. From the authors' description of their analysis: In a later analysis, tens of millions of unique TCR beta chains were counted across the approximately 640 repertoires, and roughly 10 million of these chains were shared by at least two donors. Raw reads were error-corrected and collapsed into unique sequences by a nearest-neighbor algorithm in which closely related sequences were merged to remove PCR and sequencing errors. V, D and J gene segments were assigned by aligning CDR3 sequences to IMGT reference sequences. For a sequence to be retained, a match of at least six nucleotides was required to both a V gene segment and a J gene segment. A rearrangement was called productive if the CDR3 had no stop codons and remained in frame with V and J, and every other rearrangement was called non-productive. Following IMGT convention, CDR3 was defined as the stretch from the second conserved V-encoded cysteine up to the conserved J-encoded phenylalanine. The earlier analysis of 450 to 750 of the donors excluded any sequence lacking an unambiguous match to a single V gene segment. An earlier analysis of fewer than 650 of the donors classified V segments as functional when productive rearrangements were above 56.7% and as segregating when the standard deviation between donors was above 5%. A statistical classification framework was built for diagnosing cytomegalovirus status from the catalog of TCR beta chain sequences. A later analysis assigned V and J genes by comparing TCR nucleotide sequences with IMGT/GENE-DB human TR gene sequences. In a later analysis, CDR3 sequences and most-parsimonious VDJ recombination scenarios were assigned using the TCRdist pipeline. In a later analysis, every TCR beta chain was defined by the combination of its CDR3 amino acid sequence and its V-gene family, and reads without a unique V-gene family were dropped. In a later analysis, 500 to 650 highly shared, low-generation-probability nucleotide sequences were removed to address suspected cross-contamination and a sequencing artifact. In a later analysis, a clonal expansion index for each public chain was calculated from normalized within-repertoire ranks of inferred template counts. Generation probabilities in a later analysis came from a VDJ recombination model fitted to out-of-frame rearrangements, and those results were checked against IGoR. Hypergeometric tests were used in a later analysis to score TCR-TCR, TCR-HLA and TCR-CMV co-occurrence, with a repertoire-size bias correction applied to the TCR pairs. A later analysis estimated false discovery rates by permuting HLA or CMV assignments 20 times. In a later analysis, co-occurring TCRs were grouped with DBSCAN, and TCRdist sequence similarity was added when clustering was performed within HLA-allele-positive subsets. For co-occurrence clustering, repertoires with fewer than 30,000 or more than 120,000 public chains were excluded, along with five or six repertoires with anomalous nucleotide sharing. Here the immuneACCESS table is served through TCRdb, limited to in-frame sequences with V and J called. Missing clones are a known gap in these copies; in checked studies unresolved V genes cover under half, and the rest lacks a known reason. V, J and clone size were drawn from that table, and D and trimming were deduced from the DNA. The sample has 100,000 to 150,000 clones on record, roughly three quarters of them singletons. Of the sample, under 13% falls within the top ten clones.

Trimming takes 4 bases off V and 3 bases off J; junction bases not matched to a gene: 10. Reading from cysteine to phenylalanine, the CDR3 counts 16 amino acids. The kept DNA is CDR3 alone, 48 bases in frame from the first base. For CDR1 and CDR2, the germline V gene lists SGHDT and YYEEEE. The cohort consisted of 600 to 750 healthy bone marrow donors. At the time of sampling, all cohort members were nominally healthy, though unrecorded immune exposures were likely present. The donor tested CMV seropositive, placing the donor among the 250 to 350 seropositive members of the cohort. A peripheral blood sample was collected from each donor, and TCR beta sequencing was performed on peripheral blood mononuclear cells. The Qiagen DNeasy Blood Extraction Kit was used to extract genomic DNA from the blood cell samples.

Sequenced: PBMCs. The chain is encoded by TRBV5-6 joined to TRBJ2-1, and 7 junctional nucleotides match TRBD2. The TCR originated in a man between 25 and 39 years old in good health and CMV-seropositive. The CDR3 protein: CASSPGGAGIYNEQFF. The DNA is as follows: TGTGCCAGCAGCCCCGGGGGAGCGGGAATCTACAATGAGCAGTTCTTC. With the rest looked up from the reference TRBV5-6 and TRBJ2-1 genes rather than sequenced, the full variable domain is DAGVTQSPTHLIKTRGQQVTLRCSPKSGHDTVSWYQQALGQGPQFIFQYYEEEERQRGNFPDRFSGHQFPNYSSELNVNALLLGDSALYLCASSPGGAGIYNEQFFGPGTRLTVL.